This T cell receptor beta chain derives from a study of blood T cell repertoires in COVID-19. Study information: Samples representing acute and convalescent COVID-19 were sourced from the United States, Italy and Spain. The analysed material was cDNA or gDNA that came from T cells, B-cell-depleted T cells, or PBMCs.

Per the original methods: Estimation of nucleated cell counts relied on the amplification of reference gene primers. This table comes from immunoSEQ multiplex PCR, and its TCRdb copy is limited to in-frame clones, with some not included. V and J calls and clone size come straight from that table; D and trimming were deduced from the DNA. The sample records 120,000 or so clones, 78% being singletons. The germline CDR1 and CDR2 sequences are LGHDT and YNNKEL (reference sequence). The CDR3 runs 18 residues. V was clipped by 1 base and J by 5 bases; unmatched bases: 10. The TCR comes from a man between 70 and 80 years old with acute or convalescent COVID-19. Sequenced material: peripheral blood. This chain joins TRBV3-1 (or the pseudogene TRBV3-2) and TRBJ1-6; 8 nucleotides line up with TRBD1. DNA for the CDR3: TGTGCCAGCAGCCAAGGCAGGGGGCGCGTGAGAAATAATTCACCCCTCCACTTT. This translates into CASSQGRGRVRNNSPLHF.